This record looks at one T cell receptor (beta chain) sequence and its context. What it binds is not known. The identical CDR3 is also encoded by other nucleotide sequences in the sample. The data originate from a study of cytomegalovirus exposure and HLA in healthy donors. As for the study in general: The 120 validation repertoires and the roughly 700 first-cohort repertoires shared a platform, a later analysis reported.

Deletions cut 4 bases from V and 3 bases from J, with 11 bases between. This CDR3 is 14 amino acids long. Germline assignment: CDR1 SGHRS and CDR2 YFSETQ. Study-level points and caveats: Associated with cytomegalovirus, according to the listing, were approximately 160 TCR beta chains. There were a few CMV-associated chains whose specificity for CMV antigens was confirmed in vitro. Rare sequences made up most TCRs, while some public TCRs were found in many donors.

Clones were read by immunoSEQ multiplex PCR, and TCRdb kept only the in-frame ones, dropping some. The sample holds some 250,000 clones; around 91% are singletons and the top ten take approximately 3.1%. This chain joins TRBV5-1 and TRBJ2-1; TRBD1 is a possible D gene (5 bases). Input material: PBMCs. The receptor was derived from a woman in her 30s in good health and CMV-seronegative. The CDR3 here is CASSPGQGYNEQFF. The DNA for the CDR3 is TGCGCCAGCAGCCCTGGCCAGGGCTACAATGAGCAGTTCTTC. Based on the CDR3 plus reference TRBV5-1 and TRBJ2-1, the full variable domain is KAGVTQTPRYLIKTRGQQVTLSCSPISGHRSVSWYQQTPGQGLQFLFEYFSETQRNKGNFPGRFSGRQFSNSRSEMNVSTLELGDSALYLCASSPGQGYNEQFFGPGTRLTVL.